These 24 T cell receptor beta chains were sequenced from one sample in a study of HIV-infected patients and healthy controls. Alpha and beta constant-region primers primed reverse transcription of 400 to 500 ng RNA. Separate chain-specific third strand synthesis with multiplexing indices produced the alpha and beta libraries. Via MiXCR, TCRdb re-called the 5' RACE reads, giving one row per CDR3 protein. The top ten hold 3% to 4.5% of the sample, which has about 24,000 distinct CDR3 sequences, under 9.5% seen once. No cell fractionation was done, so the repertoire covers all unsorted peripheral blood T cells. The sample taken for sequencing was blood. These receptors were collected from an adult in good health.

This clonotype has ten or more counts. The rearrangement links TRBV19 to TRBJ2-3; D is ambiguous. V gave up 1 base and J gave up 4 bases, with 6 bases separating them. The germline CDR1 and CDR2 sequences are LNHDA and SQIVND (reference sequence). The CDR3 runs 13 residues. CDR3 sequence reads: CASSIAGPDTQYF. CDR3 nucleotide sequence: TGTGCCAGTAGTATAGCTGGGCCAGATACGCAGTATTTT.

This clonotype showed up just a few times. Here the CDR3 DNA reads TGTGCCAGCCGAATCGGACCGCCACGCACTGAAGCTTTCTTT. It specifies CASRIGPPRTEAFF. J is TRBJ1-1 and V is TRBV12-3 or TRBV12-4; D is ambiguous. The CDR3 covers 14 residues. V gave up 8 bases and J gave up 4 bases, with 17 bases separating them.

The V and J genes are TRBV6-6 and TRBJ2-3; D may match TRBD1 or TRBD2 (5 bases each). The germline V gene has CDR1 MNHNY and CDR2 SVGAGI (reference sequence). CDR3 length: 12 residues. Written as DNA, the CDR3 is TGTGGGGTGTCGGGACGAACAGATACGCAGTATTTT. Protein sequence: CGVSGRTDTQYF.

This clonotype occurred many times. The CDR3 reads CASSFIAQDTQYF. DNA for the CDR3: TGTGCCAGCAGCTTTATAGCCCAAGATACGCAGTATTTT. The gene calls are TRBV7-2 and TRBJ2-3; D gene unclear. The CDR3 runs 13 residues. Trimming pared 3 bases from V and 5 bases from J, leaving 9 bases between. Germline CDR1 reads SGHTA; CDR2 reads FQGNSA.

This clonotype was observed many times. J is TRBJ1-2 and V is TRBV2; the D gene is possibly TRBD1 (5 bases). The CDR3 spans 13 residues. Per germline, CDR1 SNHLY and CDR2 FYNNEI. Deletions cut 6 bases from V and 4 bases from J, with 12 bases between. The CDR3 sequence: CASRGDGIYGYTF. The CDR3, as DNA: TGTGCCAGCAGGGGGGACGGGATCTATGGCTACACCTTC.

This clonotype was picked up many times. V gene TRBV20-1 combines with J gene TRBJ1-1; no reliable D call. V lost 2 bases to trimming and J lost 2 bases, with 15 bases between them. The CDR3 contains 15 residues. The germline gives CDR1 DFQATT, CDR2 SNEGSKA (reference sequence). CDR3 region: CSARILLEVNTEAFF. The CDR3 nucleotides are TGCAGTGCTAGAATTTTGTTAGAGGTCAACACTGAAGCTTTCTTT.

Many counts were recorded for this clonotype. The chain combines TRBV6-5 with TRBJ1-1; TRBD1 might be the D (5 bases). This CDR3 is built from 17 residues. V was cut by 0 bases and J by 3 bases, with 17 bases left in between. CDR1 MNHEY and CDR2 SVGAGI come from the germline V gene. CDR3 sequence reads: CASSYSIWRGVHTEAFF. The CDR3 nucleotides read TGTGCCAGCAGTTACTCGATTTGGCGGGGGGTTCACACTGAAGCTTTCTTT.

This clonotype was counted many times. The chain couples TRBV29-1 to TRBJ2-7, with 10 positions matching TRBD1. The CDR3 is made up of 14 amino acids. The J segment lost 4 bases and the V segment lost 0 bases, leaving 3 bases of the junction unmatched. Germline CDR1 is SQVTM and CDR2 is ANQGSEA. The CDR3 DNA reads TGCAGCGTTGAAGACGGACAGGGGGAATACGAGCAGTACTTC. This codes for CSVEDGQGEYEQYF.

This clonotype occurred many times. The chain links TRBV19 to TRBJ2-7; 8 bases line up with TRBD1. The germline gives CDR1 LNHDA, CDR2 SQIVND (reference sequence). CDR3 length equals 13 residues. Germline trimming cut 5 bases from V and 6 bases from J; bases unmatched to any gene: 6. The DNA for the CDR3 is TGTGCCAGTAGTGAGGACAGGGTCGGCGAGCAGTACTTC. It codes for CASSEDRVGEQYF.

At least ten counts were recorded for this clonotype. The rearrangement uses TRBV30 and TRBJ1-5, with a tentative D call TRBD1 (5 bases). The CDR3 covers 13 residues. Germline CDR1 GTSNPN, CDR2 SVGIG (reference sequence). V lost 0 bases and J lost 8, with 11 bases in between. CDR3: CAWSVSGKEPQHF. The CDR3 DNA reads TGTGCCTGGAGTGTATCAGGGAAGGAGCCCCAGCATTTT.

This clonotype was seen at least ten times. The chain joins TRBV20-1 to TRBJ2-3, with 9 bases fitting TRBD2. Unmatched junction bases numbered 8, after V lost 8 bases and J lost 2 bases. Germline CDR1 is DFQATT and CDR2 is SNEGSKA (reference sequence). The CDR3 is 14 amino acids. The CDR3 spells CSTAVAGVTDTQYF. The CDR3 bases are TGCAGTACCGCCGTAGCGGGGGTCACAGATACGCAGTATTTT.

This clonotype was detected ten times or more. This sequence joins TRBV7-2 and TRBJ1-4; D gene uncertain. CDR1 is SGHTA and CDR2 is FQGNSA in the germline V gene. The CDR3 spans 15 residues. The V end lost 2 bases, the J end lost 5 bases, and 12 bases lay between the germline ends. DNA for the CDR3: TGTGCCAGCAGCTTATCCCCCGGATCAAATGAAAAACTGTTTTTT. This sequence encodes CASSLSPGSNEKLFF.

There are many counts of this clonotype. The CDR3 is CSAARDSNTGELFF. DNA of the CDR3: TGCAGCGCCGCTAGGGACAGTAACACCGGGGAGCTGTTTTTT. The V and J genes are TRBV29-1 and TRBJ2-2, with TRBD1 identical over 7 bases. The germline V gene encodes CDR1 SQVTM and CDR2 ANQGSEA. The CDR3 runs 14 residues. The junction had 7 bases not matched to a gene; V was cut back by 7 bases and J by 2 bases.

This clonotype was seen repeatedly, ten times or more. This chain uses TRBV7-9 with TRBJ1-2; D perhaps matches TRBD1 (6 bases). V lost 10 bases and J lost 2, with 17 bases in between. The CDR3 sequence is 14 residues long. The germline V gene has CDR1 SEHNR and CDR2 FQNEAQ (reference sequence). The DNA of the CDR3 is TGTGCCATGGGGACACCTACACTCAACTATGGCTACACCTTC. This gives the protein CAMGTPTLNYGYTF.

There are many counts of this clonotype. The chain has TRBV6-2 or TRBV6-3 and TRBJ1-5, with 8 bases that match TRBD1. Losses at the gene ends were 6 bases for V and 8 bases for J; bases not matched to a gene: 12. The CDR3 consists of 15 residues. The germline V gene has CDR1 MNHEY and CDR2 SVGEGT. The CDR3 DNA reads TGTGCCAGCAGCCGATGGGCAGGGGGCAGGGAGCCCCAGCATTTT. It encodes CASSRWAGGREPQHF.

J is TRBJ1-5 and V is TRBV6-2 or TRBV6-3; D may be TRBD1 (6 bases). The V gene lost 2 bases and the J gene lost 10 bases, with 12 bases spanning the gap. The CDR3 sequence is 13 residues long. The V gene's germline CDR1 is MNHEY and CDR2 SVGEGT. CDR3 nucleotide sequence: TGTGCCAGCAGTTACGGGGGCAGTAGTCCCCAGCATTTT. Its protein product is CASSYGGSSPQHF.

This clonotype is judged medium-sized. The chain couples TRBV11-2 to TRBJ2-7; possible D gene TRBD1, 6 bases. Germline lookup yields CDR1 SGHAT and CDR2 FQNNGV. The CDR3 covers 15 residues. The V and J ends lost 5 bases and 0 bases respectively, with 14 bases between them. This CDR3 reads CASSPITGSSYEQYF. The CDR3, as DNA: TGTGCCAGCAGCCCGATAACAGGGTCCTCCTACGAGCAGTACTTC.

The table lists this clonotype with many counts. V usage is TRBV2 and J usage is TRBJ1-5, with a possible D match to TRBD1 (6 bases). Germline V CDR1 and CDR2: SNHLY, FYNNEI. This CDR3 contains 14 residues. The V end was cut by 2 bases, the J end by 5 bases, with 10 bases between. The DNA for the CDR3 is TGTGCCAGCAGTGAAATTTGGGGGCATCAGCCCCAGCATTTT. This codes for CASSEIWGHQPQHF. The full variable domain, rest sourced from reference TRBV2 and TRBJ1-5, is EPEVTQTPSHQVTQMGQEVILRCVPISNHLYFYWYRQILGQKVEFLVSFYNNEISEKSEIFDDQFSVERPDGSNFTLKIRSTKLEDSAMYFCASSEIWGHQPQHFGDGTRLSIL.

This clonotype was seen at least ten times. The chain is built from TRBV5-1 and TRBJ1-3; D is undetermined. V was pared by 0 bases and J by 2 bases, with 6 bases between. This CDR3 has 14 residues. Germline loops: CDR1 SGHRS, CDR2 YFSETQ. The chain's CDR3 is CASSLAATGNTIYF. The CDR3 nucleotides are TGCGCCAGCAGCTTGGCTGCTACTGGAAACACCATATATTTT.

This chain links TRBV24-1 with TRBJ1-1, with 7 bases fitting TRBD1. Germline CDR1 reads KGHDR; CDR2 reads SFDVKD. This CDR3 has 17 amino acids. After removal of 0 bases from V and 0 bases from J, the junction contained 6 bases not matched to a gene. The CDR3 loop reads CATSDLPPGTVNTEAFF. Here the CDR3 DNA reads TGTGCCACCAGTGATTTGCCGCCGGGGACAGTGAACACTGAAGCTTTCTTT.

This clonotype appeared many times. The chain is built from TRBV20-1 and TRBJ1-1; D possibly corresponds to TRBD1 (6 bases). From germline, CDR1 is DFQATT and CDR2 SNEGSKA (reference sequence). The CDR3 covers 13 residues. V lost 7 bases to trimming and J lost 6 bases, with 18 bases between them. The CDR3 loop reads CSVGRGEVAEAFF. As DNA, the CDR3 is TGCAGTGTAGGCAGGGGAGAGGTCGCTGAAGCTTTCTTT.

This clonotype was recorded at least ten times. The chain carries TRBV7-2 and TRBJ1-1, with D unresolved. In germline, CDR1 is SGHTA, CDR2 FQGNSA. The germline V and J ends were trimmed by 5 bases and 2 bases, with 15 bases remaining between them. There are 15 residues in the CDR3. Here the CDR3 reads CASSHAVVLNTEAFF. For the CDR3, the DNA is TGTGCCAGCAGCCATGCTGTGGTTCTTAACACTGAAGCTTTCTTT. Variable domain in full (rest from reference TRBV7-2 and TRBJ1-1): GAGVSQSPSNKVTEKGKDVELRCDPISGHTALYWYRQSLGQGLEFLIYFQGNSAPDKSGLPSDRFSAERTGGSVSTLTIQRTQQEDSAVYLCASSHAVVLNTEAFFGQGTRLTVV.

The CDR3 is CASSIKGGEDTQYF. The DNA of the CDR3 is TGTGCCAGTAGTATCAAGGGCGGGGAAGATACGCAGTATTTT. The chain carries TRBV19 and TRBJ2-3; tentative D call: TRBD2 (6 bases). The CDR3 loop spans 14 amino acids. Germline V CDR1 and CDR2: LNHDA, SQIVND (reference sequence). With 3 bases removed from V and 5 bases from J, the gap between germline ends came to 12 bases.

This clonotype showed up many times. V gene TRBV7-7 combines with J gene TRBJ2-3; D gene ambiguous. This CDR3 is built from 13 residues. Trimming shortened V by 1 base and J by 4 bases, and 6 bases separated the two germline ends. The germline V gene has CDR1 SSHAT and CDR2 FNYEAQ (reference sequence). The CDR3 protein is CASSLDRADTQYF. The CDR3 DNA reads as TGTGCCAGCAGCTTAGATCGTGCAGATACGCAGTATTTT.